Only one count was recorded for the clone carrying this TCR beta chain. Authors' data handling: Reference gene primers were amplified, and this amplification served to estimate nucleated cell counts. The method was immunoSEQ multiplex PCR; TCRdb's version includes in-frame clones alone and lacks a portion of them. V and J calls and clone size are copied from that table; D and trimming were computed from the DNA. The sample has some 670,000 clones; 85% to 90% are singletons. The data derive from a study of blood T cell repertoires in COVID-19. The V gene lost 2 bases and the J gene lost 6 bases, with 10 bases spanning the gap. Germline-derived CDR1 and CDR2 are SEHNR and FQNEAQ (reference sequence). CDR3 length equals 13 residues.

The chain employs TRBV7-9 and TRBJ1-2; maybe TRBD1 (6 bases). Sequencing input: peripheral blood. The receptor's source is a woman between 18 and 29 years old with acute or convalescent COVID-19. The CDR3 is CASSLQQGDGYTF. The CDR3 coding sequence is TGTGCCAGCAGCTTACAACAGGGAGATGGCTACACCTTC.